This T cell receptor (beta chain) was documented in a study of PD-1 blockade in classical Hodgkin lymphoma. Study-wide results and limits: CD4+ TCR diversity, unlike CD8+, rose significantly by C4D1. Before treatment, complete responders showed about the same diversity as newly diagnosed patients. Reported baseline diversity: healthy donors highest, relapsed/refractory patients lowest.

V was clipped by 6 bases and J by 1 base; unmatched bases: 5. Germline V gene sequence: CDR1 SGHVS, CDR2 FQNEAQ. The CDR3 runs to 14 residues. Time point given: cycle 4 day 1 (C4D1), after 6 weeks of nivolumab. Every patient had relapsed following autologous stem cell transplantation, and cohorts differed in brentuximab vedotin exposure. Produced via immunoSEQ multiplex PCR; TCRdb's table is partial and in-frame only. The table has roughly 50,000 clones, around 90% seen once. On this clone: Its antigen is still unknown.

This chain links TRBV7-8 with TRBJ2-7, with 8 bases lining up with TRBD1. This sample comprised peripheral blood mononuclear cells (PBMCs), obtained before the fourth cycle of nivolumab. This TCR was recovered from a human donor with classical Hodgkin lymphoma. The CDR3 here is CASRARQGSYEQYF. Here the CDR3 DNA reads TGTGCCAGCAGAGCACGACAGGGGTCCTACGAGCAGTACTTC.